This T cell receptor (beta chain) emerged from a study of spatial heterogeneity in lung cancer. About the research overall: Donation came from around 72 patients with untreated early-stage non-small cell lung cancer.

General study results and limits: Whereas they appeared in blood less at follow-up, ubiquitous expanded tumor TCRs appeared there more at resection.

The time point: blood at routine non-recurrence follow-up after resection. Unsorted tumor, nontumor lung tissue or cryopreserved PBMC supplied the whole RNA. TCRdb independently ran MiXCR on the 5' RACE reads; one entry per CDR3 protein. Seen here are approximately 56,000 distinct CDR3 sequences, 6.5% to 7.5% observed once, and the top ten hold 35%. A word on this clonotype: Its antigen is as yet unknown.

This CDR3 spans 14 amino acids. Germline assignment: CDR1 KGHSH and CDR2 LQKENI. Trimming left V 6 bases short and J 2 bases short, with 8 bases between. The source is a female donor with early-stage non-small cell lung cancer. This rearrangement joins TRBV18 to TRBJ2-6; D not resolved. The sequenced sample was PBMCs, obtained at follow-up. CDR3 DNA: TGTGCCAGCTCCCCTTTTCCTGGGGCCAACGTCCTGACTTTC. It yields the protein CASSPFPGANVLTF.